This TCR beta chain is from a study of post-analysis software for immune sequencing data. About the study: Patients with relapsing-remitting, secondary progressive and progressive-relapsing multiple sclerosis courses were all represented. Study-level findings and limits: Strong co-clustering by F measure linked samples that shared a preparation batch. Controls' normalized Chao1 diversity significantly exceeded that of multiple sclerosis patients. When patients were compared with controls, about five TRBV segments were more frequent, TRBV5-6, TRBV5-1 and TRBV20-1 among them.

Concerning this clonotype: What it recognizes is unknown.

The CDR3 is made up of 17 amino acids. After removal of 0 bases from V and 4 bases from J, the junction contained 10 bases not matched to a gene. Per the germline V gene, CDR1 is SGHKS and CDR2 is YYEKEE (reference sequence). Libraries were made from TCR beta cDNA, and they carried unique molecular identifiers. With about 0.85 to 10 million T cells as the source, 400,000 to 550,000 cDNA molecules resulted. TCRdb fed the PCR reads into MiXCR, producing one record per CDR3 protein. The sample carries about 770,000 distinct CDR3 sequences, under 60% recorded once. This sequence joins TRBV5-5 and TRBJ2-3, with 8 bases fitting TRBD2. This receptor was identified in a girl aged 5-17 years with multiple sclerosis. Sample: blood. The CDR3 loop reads CASSLEGSRGGPDTQYF. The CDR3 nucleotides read TGTGCCAGCAGCTTGGAAGGTTCTCGGGGGGGCCCAGATACGCAGTATTTT.